The 31 T cell receptor beta chains given below trace back to one sample, sequenced in a study of shared clonotypes between healthy human individuals. Only in-frame clones appear in the TCRdb table, and some are missing; sequencing was by immunoSEQ multiplex PCR. The sample carries approximately 2.3 million clones, roughly 93% recorded once. Sequencing was performed on naive CD4+ T cells from PBMCs. Subset defined: CD45RA+ positively selected. All receptors come from a man younger than 35 in good health. Some clones in this sample may be carry-over from other donors' samples.

This chain joins TRBV5-4 and TRBJ2-2; possibly TRBD2 for D (6 bases). V was cut by 4 bases and J by 5 bases, with 12 bases left in between. The V gene's germline CDR1 is SGHNT and CDR2 YYREEE (reference sequence). This CDR3 region has 14 residues. The CDR3 is CASSAVAGTGELFF. As DNA, the CDR3 is TGTGCCAGCAGCGCCGTTGCGGGAACCGGGGAGCTGTTTTTT. Drawing the rest from reference TRBV5-4 and TRBJ2-2, the complete variable domain is ETGVTQSPTHLIKTRGQQVTLRCSSQSGHNTVSWYQQALGQGPQFIFQYYREEENGRGNFPPRFSGLQFPNYSSELNVNALELDDSALYLCASSAVAGTGELFFGEGSRLTVL.

This clone was seen just once. Other DNA sequences in the sample encode the same CDR3. The rearrangement uses TRBV28 and TRBJ1-2; the D is unclear. This CDR3 spans 14 amino acids. The V end lost 2 bases, the J end lost 0 bases, and 7 bases lay between the germline ends. In germline, CDR1 is MDHEN, CDR2 SYDVKM. DNA for the CDR3: TGTGCCAGCAGTTTAGGCAGACCTAACTATGGCTACACCTTC. Its protein is CASSLGRPNYGYTF.

The V and J genes are TRBV29-1 and TRBJ1-1; TRBD1 is a possible D gene (6 bases). This CDR3 spans 12 amino acids. Looked up from germline, CDR1 is SQVTM and CDR2 is ANQGSEA. V shed 7 bases and J shed 8 bases, with 17 bases lying between them. The CDR3 protein is CSAYTGSEEAFF. The CDR3 DNA is TGCAGCGCGTATACAGGGTCGGAAGAAGCTTTCTTT.

The V and J genes are TRBV9 and TRBJ2-3, with TRBD1 matching 8 bases. The trim removed 2 bases at V and 2 bases at J, leaving 4 bases unmatched. CDR3 length: 15 amino acids. Germline lookup yields CDR1 SGDLS and CDR2 YYNGEE. CDR3 DNA sequence: TGTGCCAGCAGCGTCACGGGACAGGACACAGATACGCAGTATTTT. It translates to CASSVTGQDTDTQYF. The entire variable domain, with the rest obtained from reference TRBV9 and TRBJ2-3, is as follows: DSGVTQTPKHLITATGQRVTLRCSPRSGDLSVYWYQQSLDQGLQFLIQYYNGEERAKGNILERFSAQQFPDLHSELNLSSLELGDSALYFCASSVTGQDTDTQYFGPGTRLTVL.

The V and J genes are TRBV5-1 and TRBJ2-3, with 10 bases fitting TRBD2. CDR1 and CDR2 from the germline V gene are SGHRS and YFSETQ. The CDR3 spans 18 residues. The V segment lost 2 bases and the J segment 0 bases; nucleotides outside the gene matches: 9. The CDR3 sequence is CASSFSSGRLQSTDTQYF. CDR3 coding DNA: TGCGCCAGCAGCTTCTCTAGCGGGAGACTCCAAAGCACAGATACGCAGTATTTT.

In regard to this clone: This same CDR3 is encoded by further DNA sequences in the sample. The chain is built from TRBV6-5 and TRBJ2-7, with D possibly matching TRBD2 (7 bases). In germline, CDR1 is MNHEY, CDR2 SVGAGI. This CDR3 contains 15 residues. Trimming left V 0 bases short and J 2 bases short, with 11 bases between. For the CDR3, the DNA is TGTGCCAGCAGTTACTCGAGGGGGGGCCCCTACGAGCAGTACTTC. It codes for CASSYSRGGPYEQYF.

CDR3 DNA: TGTGCCAGCGAGACTAGCGGGAGGATCCACAATGAGCAGTTCTTC. Translated, it gives CASETSGRIHNEQFF. The gene calls are TRBV6-1 and TRBJ2-1, with 13 bases aligning to TRBD2. Per germline, CDR1 MNHNS and CDR2 SASEGT. V lost 8 bases, J lost 5 bases, and 6 bases stayed unmatched. This CDR3 spans 15 amino acids.

The chain carries TRBV9 and TRBJ2-7; 7 bases are a match to TRBD2. This CDR3 region has 14 residues. The trim removed 3 bases at V and 2 bases at J, leaving 5 bases unmatched. Germline CDR1 is SGDLS and CDR2 is YYNGEE. DNA of the CDR3: TGTGCCAGCAGCGACCGACTAGCTCCCTACGAGCAGTACTTC. This sequence encodes CASSDRLAPYEQYF.

CDR3 region: CASSPGQDRETQYF. CDR3 sequence (DNA): TGTGCCAGCAGCCCAGGGCAGGACCGAGAGACCCAGTACTTC. This chain joins TRBV9 and TRBJ2-5, with D possibly being TRBD1 (5 bases). Germline assignment: CDR1 SGDLS and CDR2 YYNGEE. Trimming pared 4 bases from V and 4 bases from J, leaving 14 bases between. This CDR3 is built from 14 residues.

The CDR3 reads CASSLSGDGDTQYF. The CDR3 DNA sequence: TGCGCCAGCAGCCTGAGCGGGGACGGGGATACGCAGTATTTT. The chain couples TRBV5-1 to TRBJ2-3; TRBD2 matches at 7 bases. CDR1 SGHRS and CDR2 YFSETQ come from the germline V gene. J gave up 6 bases and V 4 bases, and 8 bases lay outside the gene matches. The CDR3 runs to 14 residues.

The chain has TRBV28 and TRBJ1-2; D might be TRBD1 (6 bases). V was shortened by 8 bases and J by 2 bases, with 12 bases between the two germline ends. Germline values: CDR1 MDHEN, CDR2 SYDVKM. The CDR3 is made up of 13 amino acids. The CDR3 loop reads CASRGGPNYGYTF. The DNA for the CDR3 is TGTGCCAGCCGCGGGGGCCCCAACTATGGCTACACCTTC.

This chain uses TRBV4-2 with TRBJ2-1, with TRBD2 identical over 13 bases. The germline V gene encodes CDR1 LGHNA and CDR2 YNFKEQ. V shed 4 bases, J shed 6 bases, and the junction held 6 bases outside the gene matches. The CDR3 spans 16 residues. CDR3 coding DNA: TGTGCCAGCAGCCCGCGGACTAGCGGGAGTAGCAATGAGCAGTTCTTC. Its translation: CASSPRTSGSSNEQFF.

A word on this clone: Additional DNA sequences in this sample encode the identical CDR3. The chain uses TRBV5-1 and TRBJ2-1; D unclear. V was cut by 4 bases and J by 0 bases, with 8 bases left in between. CDR3 length: 14 amino acids. Per germline, CDR1 SGHRS and CDR2 YFSETQ. CDR3 in amino acids: CASSATSSYNEQFF. DNA of the CDR3: TGCGCCAGCAGCGCAACCAGCTCCTACAATGAGCAGTTCTTC.

The chain couples TRBV11-1 to TRBJ2-7, with D perhaps given as TRBD1 or TRBD2 (5 bases each). V was trimmed by 2 bases and J by 3 bases, leaving 14 bases between them. CDR1 and CDR2 from the germline V gene are SGHAT and FQDESV (reference sequence). The CDR3 has 15 amino acids. The CDR3 sequence: CASSLNEGLYYEQYF. The CDR3 bases are TGTGCCAGCAGCTTAAATGAGGGGTTATACTACGAGCAGTACTTC.

The rearrangement links TRBV28 to TRBJ2-7; no reliable D call. CDR3 size: 12 residues. Germline CDR1 and CDR2: MDHEN and SYDVKM. The V end lost 1 base, the J end lost 8 bases, and 9 bases lay between the germline ends. The CDR3 sequence: CASSLLSSKQYF. The CDR3 DNA reads as TGTGCCAGCAGTTTATTGTCGTCCAAGCAGTACTTC. The full variable domain, with the rest looked up from reference TRBV28 and TRBJ2-7, is DVKVTQSSRYLVKRTGEKVFLECVQDMDHENMFWYRQDPGLGLRLIYFSYDVKMKEKGDIPEGYSVSREKKERFSLILESASTNQTSMYLCASSLLSSKQYFGPGTRLTVT.

The J gene is TRBJ1-3, the V gene TRBV4-3; D uncertain. V lost 0 bases and J lost 5, with 5 bases in between. The germline CDR1 and CDR2 sequences are LGHNA and YSLEER. CDR3 length: 13 residues. In DNA form, the CDR3 reads TGCGCCAGCAGCCAAGAACTTCGAAACACCATATATTTT. This translates into CASSQELRNTIYF.

The chain couples TRBV25-1 to TRBJ2-7; TRBD2 might be the D (6 bases). There are 12 residues in the CDR3. Germline V gene data show CDR1 as MGHDK and CDR2 as SYGVNS. V was pared by 5 bases and J by 4 bases, with 9 bases between. CDR3 in amino acids: CASSRDFYEQYF. The CDR3 nucleotides are TGTGCCAGCAGTCGGGACTTTTACGAGCAGTACTTC.

This chain uses TRBV10-1 with TRBJ2-1; perhaps TRBD1 as D (6 bases). The CDR3 is made up of 18 amino acids. CDR1 WNHNN and CDR2 SYGVQD come from the germline V gene (reference sequence). V shed 3 bases and J shed 3 bases, with 21 bases lying between them. The CDR3 sequence is CASSDHHGQRQVYNEQFF. In DNA form, the CDR3 reads TGCGCCAGCAGTGACCACCACGGGCAAAGACAGGTCTACAATGAGCAGTTCTTC.

The genes are TRBV30 and TRBJ1-2; D is ambiguous. CDR3 length: 13 residues. CDR1 GTSNPN and CDR2 SVGIG come from the germline V gene (reference sequence). V lost 2 bases, J lost 5 bases, and 12 bases lay in between. CDR3 sequence reads: CAWSSLGPYGYTF. As DNA, the CDR3 is TGTGCCTGGAGTTCGCTAGGGCCTTATGGCTACACCTTC.

This chain links TRBV9 with TRBJ1-1, with 10 nucleotides matching TRBD1. J lost 3 bases, V lost 3 bases, and 8 bases had no gene match. Germline CDR1 and CDR2: SGDLS and YYNGEE. The CDR3 contains 16 residues. CDR3 in amino acids: CASSANSGTGDTEAFF. CDR3 coding DNA: TGTGCCAGCAGCGCCAACTCCGGGACAGGGGACACTGAAGCTTTCTTT.

V usage is TRBV5-4 and J usage is TRBJ2-3; no reliable D call. Germline V CDR1 and CDR2: SGHNT, YYREEE (reference sequence). V lost 2 bases to trimming and J lost 0 bases, with 7 bases between them. The CDR3 sequence is 14 residues long. Here the CDR3 DNA reads TGTGCCAGCAGCTTCACCTCTAGCACAGATACGCAGTATTTT. Amino acids: CASSFTSSTDTQYF.

Concerning this clone: Other DNA sequences in the sample encode the same CDR3. V usage is TRBV4-1 and J usage is TRBJ1-4, with TRBD1 as a possible D gene (6 bases). Germline assignment: CDR1 MGHRA and CDR2 YSYEKL. The CDR3 extends over 14 amino acids. With 0 bases removed from V and 8 bases from J, the gap between germline ends came to 10 bases. CDR3 protein: CASSQDRGREKLFF. CDR3 in DNA: TGCGCCAGCAGCCAAGATAGGGGGAGAGAAAAACTGTTTTTT.

V usage is TRBV11-2 and J usage is TRBJ2-1; D might be TRBD1 (7 bases). The ends were cut back, 2 bases at V and 9 bases at J, with 20 bases in the middle. This CDR3 is built from 16 residues. Germline V gene lookup returns CDR1 SGHAT and CDR2 FQNNGV. CDR3 residues: CASSLLGSGGLGEQFF. The CDR3 nucleotides read TGTGCCAGCAGCTTATTGGGGTCAGGGGGACTGGGTGAGCAGTTCTTC.

As DNA, the CDR3 is TGCGCCAGCAGCTTGTCCTTAGCGGCCCAAGGGTGGGATACGCAGTATTTT. This gives the protein CASSLSLAAQGWDTQYF. The genes are TRBV5-1 and TRBJ2-3, with D tentatively TRBD2 (6 bases). The CDR3 runs to 17 residues. V was shortened by 1 base and J by 6 bases, with 21 bases between the two germline ends. Germline lookup yields CDR1 SGHRS and CDR2 YFSETQ.

The count of this clone is one. The chain carries TRBV19 and TRBJ1-4, with 9 bases lining up with TRBD1. The trim removed 5 bases at V and 7 bases at J, leaving 5 bases unmatched. This CDR3 contains 14 residues. Germline V lookup: CDR1 LNHDA, CDR2 SQIVND (reference sequence). The CDR3 region has the DNA TGTGCCAGTAGTCTACGGGACAGGGCTGAAAAACTGTTTTTT. Translated, it gives CASSLRDRAEKLFF.

The rearrangement uses TRBV18 and TRBJ1-2, with D uncertain. The CDR3 has 17 residues. Germline CDR1 is KGHSH and CDR2 is LQKENI. Trimming took 2 bases from V and 0 from J, leaving 16 bases between them. CDR3 protein: CASSPNPGNGANYGYTF. The CDR3 DNA sequence: TGTGCCAGCTCACCAAATCCCGGGAATGGAGCTAACTATGGCTACACCTTC.

The rearrangement links TRBV2 to TRBJ2-1, with TRBD1 matching 11 bases. The CDR3 is 14 amino acids. V gave up 5 bases and J gave up 8 bases; unmatched junction bases: 5. Germline V gene sequence: CDR1 SNHLY, CDR2 FYNNEI. The CDR3 is CASSRDRGNDEQFF. Here the CDR3 DNA reads TGTGCCAGCAGTCGGGACAGGGGGAACGATGAGCAGTTCTTC.

This chain connects TRBV7-2 to TRBJ1-2; D not resolved. Germline loops: CDR1 SGHTA, CDR2 FQGNSA. Trimming removed 4 bases at V and 7 bases at J, with 13 bases between. The CDR3 loop spans 13 amino acids. This CDR3 is CASSSGLRTGYTF. The CDR3 nucleotides read TGTGCCAGCAGCTCGGGTCTTCGTACTGGCTACACCTTC.

The rearrangement joins TRBV6-5 to TRBJ2-7, with D uncertain. The V gene's germline CDR1 is MNHEY and CDR2 SVGAGI. Between the trimmed V and J ends, which lost 1 base and 4 bases, there was a span of 14 bases. The CDR3 length is 15 residues. The CDR3 spells CASSYFGLVGYEQYF. Here the CDR3 DNA reads TGTGCCAGCAGTTACTTCGGTCTAGTTGGTTACGAGCAGTACTTC.

The chain couples TRBV5-8 to TRBJ2-5; TRBD1 matches at 8 bases. Germline CDR1 and CDR2: SGHTS and YDEGEE. J gave up 5 bases and V 5 bases, and 14 bases lay outside the gene matches. The CDR3 consists of 16 residues. The chain's CDR3 is CASSRGARGLEETQYF. CDR3 in DNA: TGTGCCAGCAGTAGAGGGGCCAGGGGGCTCGAGGAGACCCAGTACTTC.

J is TRBJ2-3 and V is TRBV10-1; D gene unclear. CDR1 WNHNN and CDR2 SYGVQD come from the germline V gene (reference sequence). This CDR3 is 14 amino acids long. The germline V and J ends were trimmed by 11 bases and 1 base, with 16 bases remaining between them. The CDR3 coding sequence is TGCGCCGTACCCTTCGGTAAACGCACAGATACGCAGTATTTT. Its translation is CAVPFGKRTDTQYF.